These T cell receptor beta chains were read from a single sample in a study of metastatic and nonmetastatic thyroid tumors. TCRdb reprocessed the PCR reads using MiXCR. The repertoire has fewer than 40,000 clones, 20% to 25% of them found once; the top ten carry roughly 3.1%. The source material was tumor tissue. The receptors were gathered from a male donor with papillary thyroid cancer or a benign thyroid nodule (not recorded which). Some clones in this sample may be carry-over from other donors' samples. Both conserved end residues are part of each CDR3. The D gene is left open where the match is weak. The size field is filled for only some rows; it gives once, few, many or a size class.

many	TRBV20-1	TRBJ1-2	TRBD1	TGCAGTGCGGACAGGGGTATAGCGGGTGGCCACACCTTC	CSADRGIAGGHTF
.	TRBV20-1	TRBJ2-7	.	TGCAGTGCTAGCGAGGGTTTGGGGCCTCTGGAGCAGCACTTC	CSASEGLGPLEQHF
many	TRBV27	TRBJ2-1	.	TGTGCCAGCAGCCCCAGAGTAACCTCCTACAATGAGCAGTTCTTC	CASSPRVTSYNEQFF
few	TRBV28	TRBJ2-7	.	TGTGCCAGCAGTTCAGAGGCAGGAGGTTCCTACGAGCAGTACTTC	CASSSEAGGSYEQYF
many	TRBV20-1	TRBJ1-1	.	TGCAGTGCTAGAGGGTTAGGAAACACTGAAGCTTTCTTT	CSARGLGNTEAFF
.	TRBV6-6	TRBJ1-1	TRBD1	TGTGCCAGCAGTTACTCGACAGGGGAAGCTTTCTTT	CASSYSTGEAFF
.	TRBV11-2	TRBJ2-6	.	TGTGCCAGCAGCTTCTTACTTACAGGCGGCGGTACCGGGGCCAACGTCCTGACTTTC	CASSFLLTGGGTGANVLTF
.	TRBV12-3/TRBV12-4	TRBJ1-2	.	TGTGCCAGCAGTTCGTTCAGGGGCGACCGCTATTGCTACACCTTC	CASSSFRGDRYCYTF
many	TRBV7-9	TRBJ2-1	TRBD2	TGTGCCAGCAGCTACCGGACTAGCGGGATCTACAATGAGCAGTTCTTC	CASSYRTSGIYNEQFF
once	TRBV9	TRBJ2-7	.	TGTGCCAGCAGCGCTGGGGCAGGACGATACGAGCAGTACTTC	CASSAGAGRYEQYF
many	TRBV19	TRBJ2-1	TRBD1	TGTGCCAGTAGTCGTTCCGGGACAGTATCCTACAATGAGCAGTTCTTC	CASSRSGTVSYNEQFF